The sequence of this T cell receptor beta chain was determined in a study of T cells in Graves' hyperthyroidism and ophthalmopathy. Germline-derived CDR1 and CDR2 are LNHNV and YYDKDF (reference sequence). The V gene lost 0 bases and the J gene lost 3 bases, with 17 bases spanning the gap. The CDR3 runs to 17 residues. From RNA transcripts, TCR beta CDR3 regions were amplified. The HTBI primer set served for first-round RT-PCR of the TCR CDR3. TCRdb independently ran MiXCR on the multiplex PCR reads; one entry per CDR3 protein. The table lists 130,000 to 150,000 distinct CDR3 sequences, roughly a fifth of them singletons, with over 60% in the top ten. In patients aged 18 to 65, hyperthyroidism was newly diagnosed, with duration under 2 months.

The clonotype was recovered from a woman aged 45 to 65 with Graves' hyperthyroidism that later progressed to Graves' ophthalmopathy. The sequenced sample was blood. This chain joins TRBV15 and TRBJ1-2, with D perhaps matching TRBD1 (6 bases). DNA of the CDR3: TGTGCCACCAGCAGAGAAAAGGGGGATGTCAGGGACTATGGCTACACCTTC. Translation gives CATSREKGDVRDYGYTF.